What follows are 5 T cell receptor beta chains derived from one specimen sequenced in a study of T-cell reconstitution after alpha-beta-depleted transplantation in children. For TCRbeta, the library was prepared with unique molecular identifiers. TCRdb recomputed calls from the PCR reads with MiXCR, one row per CDR3 protein. The profile covers about half a million distinct CDR3 sequences, with under 15% appearing a single time and roughly 5.4% taken by the ten largest. Sequencing used PBMCs from the stem cell graft donor, obtained from the stem cell graft. These receptors originate from a human donor who donated a stem cell graft to a child with combined immunodeficiency.

The V call is TRBV11-2, the J call TRBJ2-7; tentatively, D is TRBD2 (7 bases). The CDR3 is 16 amino acids. Trimming left V 0 bases short and J 2 bases short, with 14 bases between. Germline V gene data show CDR1 as SGHAT and CDR2 as FQNNGV. Written as DNA, the CDR3 is TGTGCCAGCAGCTTAGACGGGCGGGGGCGAGCCTACGAGCAGTACTTC. This gives the protein CASSLDGRGRAYEQYF.

At least ten counts were recorded for this clonotype. The chain has TRBV12-3 or TRBV12-4 and TRBJ2-2; D is possibly TRBD2 (6 bases). Trimming left V 2 bases short and J 4 bases short, with 20 bases between. The CDR3 consists of 18 residues. The CDR3, as DNA: TGTGCCAGCAGTTTACGGTCAATCTCGGGACTTACCACCGGGGAGCTGTTTTTT. This codes for CASSLRSISGLTTGELFF.

The chain links TRBV12-3 or TRBV12-4 to TRBJ2-7; the match to TRBD1 covers 7 bases. V lost 7 bases, J lost 4 bases, and 10 bases stayed unmatched. This CDR3 region has 14 residues. The CDR3 coding sequence is TGTGCCAGCACCGCGTCTAGACAGGGTTACGAGCAGTACTTC. As protein: CASTASRQGYEQYF.

The V and J genes are TRBV12-3 or TRBV12-4 and TRBJ2-7; no firm D call. V lost 5 bases, J lost 5 bases, and 10 bases lay in between. The CDR3 has 12 residues. The chain's CDR3 is CASSALFHEQYF. CDR3 bases: TGTGCCAGCAGTGCCTTATTCCACGAGCAGTACTTC.

This clonotype was seen ten or more times. The chain recombines TRBV29-1 with TRBJ2-7; D unclear. The CDR3 consists of 11 residues. V dropped 4 bases and J dropped 1 base, with 5 bases sitting between them. Germline-derived CDR1 and CDR2 are SQVTM and ANQGSEA. The CDR3 sequence is CSVVGSYEQYF. CDR3 nucleotide sequence: TGCAGCGTTGTGGGTTCCTACGAGCAGTACTTC.